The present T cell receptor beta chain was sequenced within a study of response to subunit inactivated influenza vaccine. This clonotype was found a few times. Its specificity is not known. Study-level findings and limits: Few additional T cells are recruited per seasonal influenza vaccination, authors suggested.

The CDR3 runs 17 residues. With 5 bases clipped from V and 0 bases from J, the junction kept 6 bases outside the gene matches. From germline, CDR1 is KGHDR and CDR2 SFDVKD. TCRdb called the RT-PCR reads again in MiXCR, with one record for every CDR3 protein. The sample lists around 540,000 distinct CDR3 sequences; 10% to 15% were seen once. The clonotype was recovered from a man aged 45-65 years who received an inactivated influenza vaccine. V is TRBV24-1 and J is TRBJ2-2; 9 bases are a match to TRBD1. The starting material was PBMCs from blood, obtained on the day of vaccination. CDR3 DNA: TGTGCCACCAGTGCGACAGGGGGGTTCTCGAACACCGGGGAGCTGTTTTTT. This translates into CATSATGGFSNTGELFF.